A selection of T cell receptor beta chains follows, all from one sample in a study of response to subunit inactivated influenza vaccine. TCRdb reanalysed the RT-PCR reads using MiXCR and keeps one entry per CDR3 protein. Altogether roughly 700,000 distinct CDR3 sequences are present, roughly 14% being singletons, with the ten largest covering roughly 12%. Material: PBMCs from blood, obtained 12 days after vaccination. The receptors shown here come from a man aged 50 to 59 who received an inactivated influenza vaccine. Both conserved end residues are part of each CDR3. The D gene is left open where the match is weak. The size entry is marked missing in some rows and otherwise reads once, few, many or a size class.

v_call,clone_size,cdr3_length,j_call,d_call,cdr3_aa,cdr3_nt
TRBV20-1,-,14,TRBJ2-5,TRBD2,CSARAVAGVETQYF,TGCAGTGCTAGAGCGGTAGCGGGAGTAGAGACCCAGTACTTC
TRBV4-2,few,15,TRBJ1-1,-,CASSQDFARSTEAFF,TGTGCCAGCAGCCAAGATTTCGCCAGGTCCACTGAAGCTTTCTTT
TRBV20-1,-,12,TRBJ2-7,-,CSARGRIYEQYF,TGCAGTGCTAGGGGGAGGATCTACGAGCAGTACTTC
TRBV20-1,few,16,TRBJ1-2,-,CSARDLMFRGRDGYTF,TGCAGTGCTAGAGACCTAATGTTCAGGGGTAGAGATGGCTACACCTTC
TRBV5-1,many,14,TRBJ1-2,-,CASSPDSPRYGYTF,TGCGCCAGCAGCCCGGACAGCCCTAGGTATGGCTACACCTTC
TRBV12-3/TRBV12-4,few,14,TRBJ2-7,-,CASSLRTFNYEQYF,TGTGCCAGCAGTTTAAGGACATTCAACTACGAGCAGTACTTC
TRBV7-9,few,15,TRBJ2-2,TRBD2,CASSSREVGTGELFF,TGTGCCAGCAGCTCGCGGGAGGTCGGCACCGGGGAGCTGTTTTTT
TRBV15,-,15,TRBJ2-3,-,CATSRDGGSTDTQYF,TGTGCCACCAGCAGAGATGGCGGTAGCACAGATACGCAGTATTTT
TRBV20-1,-,14,TRBJ1-5,-,CSAMGTSGNQPQHF,TGCAGTGCTATGGGGACCTCGGGCAATCAGCCCCAGCATTTT
TRBV5-1,-,15,TRBJ1-4,TRBD1,CASSFEQGALEKLFF,TGCGCCAGCAGCTTTGAACAGGGGGCTCTTGAAAAACTGTTTTTT